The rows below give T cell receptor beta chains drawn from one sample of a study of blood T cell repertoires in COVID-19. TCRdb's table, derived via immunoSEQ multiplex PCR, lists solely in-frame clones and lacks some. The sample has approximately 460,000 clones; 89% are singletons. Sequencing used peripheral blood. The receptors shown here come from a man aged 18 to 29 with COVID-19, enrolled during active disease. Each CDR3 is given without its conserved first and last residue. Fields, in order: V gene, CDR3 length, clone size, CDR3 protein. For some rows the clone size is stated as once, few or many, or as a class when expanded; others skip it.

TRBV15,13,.,ATSFTRGLGTEAF
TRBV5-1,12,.,ASSWGLAGNEQF
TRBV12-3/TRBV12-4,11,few,ASSLSGYQPQH
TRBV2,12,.,ASSANSENEKLF
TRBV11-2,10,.,ASSLAGDEQF
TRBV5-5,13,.,ASSPLNQGQETQY
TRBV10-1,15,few,ASSEKDREGYTGELF
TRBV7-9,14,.,ASSQIYPTGNYGYT
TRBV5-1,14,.,ASSSSGGRSGNTIY
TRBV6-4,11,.,ASTLDRPYGYT
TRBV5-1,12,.,ASSLGNYLREQY
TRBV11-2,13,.,ASSSDRGNSYEQY
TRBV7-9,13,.,ASSQLGQGTDTQY
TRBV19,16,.,ASSISSGGMRETGELF
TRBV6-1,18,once,ASSAGRGTGGSLVDQPQH
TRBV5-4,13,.,ASSLAAGRGETQY
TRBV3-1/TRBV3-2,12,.,ASSPGLDQNTIY
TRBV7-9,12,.,ASSGTGGVYEQY
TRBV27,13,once,ASSPNPTGTGELF
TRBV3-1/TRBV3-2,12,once,ASSQEIVQETQY
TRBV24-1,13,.,ATSDLLESPDTQY
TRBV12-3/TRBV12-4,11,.,ASTLTPYNEQF
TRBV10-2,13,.,ASSDPASFYNEQF
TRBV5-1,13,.,ASSVLRTTGDGYT
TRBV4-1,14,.,ASSPLGQGPSAGYT
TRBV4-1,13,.,ASSLDRGSSNVLT
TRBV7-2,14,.,ASSLATRRWDQPQH
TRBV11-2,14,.,ASRTQRGSSYNEQF
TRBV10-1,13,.,ASSGGTGKDTEAF
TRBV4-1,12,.,ASSHGDRGYEQY
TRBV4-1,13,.,ASSQDPRYNTEAF
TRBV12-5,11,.,ASGWDLPYEQY
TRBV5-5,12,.,ASSLVAGAYEQY
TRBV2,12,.,ASSVVPQNYGYT
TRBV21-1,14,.,ANPHAGADPNNEQF
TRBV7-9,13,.,ASSLVGLSTDTQY
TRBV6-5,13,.,ASSQLRGPWETQY
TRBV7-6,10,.,ASSIQGYEQY
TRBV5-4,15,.,ASSPTGGPSSGNTIY
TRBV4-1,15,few,ASSQGGGGASKNIQY
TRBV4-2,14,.,ASSQDRVRGANVLT
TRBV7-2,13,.,ASSLSYLSTDTQY
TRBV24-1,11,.,ATSEWTEDTQY
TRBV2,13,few,ASSDSSGSTDTQY
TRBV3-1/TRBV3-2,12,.,ASSRRVGNQPQH
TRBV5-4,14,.,ASSAGLAGGVGELF
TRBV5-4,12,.,ASSSRQGRETQY
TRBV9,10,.,ASSTGYTEAF
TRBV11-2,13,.,ASSLFGGASDIQY
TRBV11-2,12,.,ASSSSWNTGELF
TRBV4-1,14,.,ASSPVRGQRTDTQY